One and the same sample provided the 10 T cell receptor beta chains below, sequenced in a study of blood T cell repertoires in COVID-19. Generated by immunoSEQ multiplex PCR, the TCRdb table keeps only in-frame clones and is missing some. Of 200,000 to 250,000 clones listed, 90% are singletons. Material for sequencing was PBMCs or T cells enriched from blood (not recorded which). These receptors were taken from a man aged 25 to 40 who had been exposed to COVID-19.

The rearrangement joins TRBV2 to TRBJ2-1, with D hard to call. V lost 1 base to trimming and J lost 8 bases, with 15 bases between them. Germline-derived CDR1 and CDR2 are SNHLY and FYNNEI. CDR3 size: 15 residues. The CDR3, as DNA: TGTGCCAGCAGTGAAGGGGTGGCCGGCGGCGATGAGCAGTTCTTC. Translating gives CASSEGVAGGDEQFF.

This sequence joins TRBV3-1 (or the pseudogene TRBV3-2) and TRBJ2-5; TRBD2 matches at 8 bases. From germline, CDR1 is LGHDT and CDR2 YNNKEL (reference sequence). V dropped 0 bases and J dropped 3; count of bases not matched to a gene: 9. The CDR3 length is 17 residues. The CDR3 DNA is TGTGCCAGCAGCCAAGAACTAGCGGTGCCTTCTAAAGAGACCCAGTACTTC. Translation: CASSQELAVPSKETQYF.

The V call is TRBV10-3, the J call TRBJ1-4; 9 bases are a match to TRBD1. The V and J ends lost 10 bases and 3 bases, in that order; junction bases with no gene match: 3. This CDR3 comprises 13 residues. Germline V CDR1 and CDR2: ENHRY, SYGVKD. The CDR3 protein is CATTGGPNEKLFF. The CDR3 coding sequence is TGTGCCACTACAGGGGGCCCTAATGAAAAACTGTTTTTT.

The chain has TRBV2 and TRBJ1-1; TRBD1 matches 7 bases. Per germline, CDR1 SNHLY and CDR2 FYNNEI. J was trimmed by 3 bases and V by 2 bases; bases with no gene match: 24. The CDR3 length is 21 residues. As DNA, the CDR3 is TGTGCCAGCAGTGAAAAGTCCCGAGAAAACTATCCGACAGGGTACGACACTGAAGCTTTCTTT. Protein product: CASSEKSRENYPTGYDTEAFF.

The V and J genes are TRBV5-6 and TRBJ1-4; tentatively, D is TRBD1 (6 bases). The CDR3 spans 14 residues. V lost 2 bases and J lost 4, with 9 bases in between. Per germline, CDR1 SGHDT and CDR2 YYEEEE. CDR3 in amino acids: CASSFRGVNEKLFF. The CDR3, as DNA: TGTGCCAGCAGCTTCAGGGGCGTTAATGAAAAACTGTTTTTT.

The chain joins TRBV7-9 to TRBJ2-7, with 8 positions matching TRBD1. The CDR3 contains 16 residues. CDR1 is SEHNR, CDR2 FQNEAQ, per germline (reference sequence). V was clipped by 3 bases and J by 0 bases; unmatched bases: 7. In nucleotides, the CDR3 is TGTGCCAGCAGCTTTTTGACAGGGGCTAGCTCCTACGAGCAGTACTTC. This codes for CASSFLTGASSYEQYF.

V gene TRBV7-8 combines with J gene TRBJ2-2, with D tentatively TRBD2 (6 bases). Germline CDR1 SGHVS, CDR2 FQNEAQ. The CDR3 spans 16 residues. Trimming removed 6 bases from V and 6 bases from J, with 20 bases in between. CDR3 coding DNA: TGTGCCAGCAGTACGACAGCCCCGGGGGTTGCCGGGGAGCTGTTTTTT. It yields the protein CASSTTAPGVAGELFF.

The chain joins TRBV19 to TRBJ1-2; a possible D gene is TRBD1 (5 bases). V was pared by 3 bases and J by 7 bases, with 15 bases between. This CDR3 region has 14 residues. Germline-derived CDR1 and CDR2 are LNHDA and SQIVND (reference sequence). CDR3 sequence: CASSIPDSLPGYTF. CDR3 nucleotide sequence: TGTGCCAGTAGTATCCCCGACAGTCTCCCTGGCTACACCTTC.

This sequence joins TRBV7-9 and TRBJ2-2, with 7 nucleotides matching TRBD2. CDR3 size: 15 residues. The trim removed 3 bases at V and 0 bases at J, leaving 1 base unmatched. CDR1 SEHNR and CDR2 FQNEAQ come from the germline V gene (reference sequence). Here the CDR3 reads CASSLSGTNTGELFF. CDR3 nucleotides: TGTGCCAGCAGCTTGAGCGGGACGAACACCGGGGAGCTGTTTTTT.

As regards this clone: This sample also contains other DNA sequences that code for the same CDR3. The chain uses TRBV7-9 and TRBJ2-5, with TRBD2 matching 9 bases. Germline CDR1 reads SEHNR; CDR2 reads FQNEAQ (reference sequence). J lost 1 base, V lost 3 bases, and 0 bases had no gene match. This CDR3 has 14 residues. Here the CDR3 reads CASSLTSGQETQYF. The CDR3 region has the DNA TGTGCCAGCAGCTTGACTAGCGGCCAAGAGACCCAGTACTTC.